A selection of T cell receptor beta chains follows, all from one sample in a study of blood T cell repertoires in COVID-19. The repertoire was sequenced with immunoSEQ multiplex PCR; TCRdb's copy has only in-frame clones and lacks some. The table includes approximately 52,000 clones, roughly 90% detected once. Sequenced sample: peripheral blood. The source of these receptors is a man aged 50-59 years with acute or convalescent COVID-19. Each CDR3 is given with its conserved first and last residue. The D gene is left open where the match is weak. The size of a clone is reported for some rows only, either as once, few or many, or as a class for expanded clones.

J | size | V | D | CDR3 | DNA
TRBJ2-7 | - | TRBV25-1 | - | CATRGNTYEQYF | TGTGCCACCCGAGGCAACACCTACGAGCAGTACTTC
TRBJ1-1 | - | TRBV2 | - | CASSAGNTEAFF | TGTGCCAGCAGTGCGGGGAACACTGAAGCTTTCTTT
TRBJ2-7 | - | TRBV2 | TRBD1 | CASRYRDSGYEQYF | TGTGCCTCCCGGTACCGGGACAGCGGCTACGAGCAGTACTTC
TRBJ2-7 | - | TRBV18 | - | CASSPPGTLTYEQYF | TGTGCCAGCTCACCACCGGGGACACTGACCTACGAGCAGTACTTC
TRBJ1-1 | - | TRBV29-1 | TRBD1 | CSVKLGTVNTEAFF | TGCAGCGTCAAGCTGGGGACAGTGAACACTGAAGCTTTCTTT
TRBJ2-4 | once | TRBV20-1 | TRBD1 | CSASLTGENIQYF | TGCAGTGCTAGTTTGACAGGGGAAAACATTCAGTACTTC
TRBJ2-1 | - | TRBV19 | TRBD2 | CASSIDHKLAGGYNEQFF | TGTGCCAGTAGTATAGACCATAAACTAGCGGGGGGGTACAATGAGCAGTTCTTC
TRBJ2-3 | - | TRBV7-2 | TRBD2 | CASSLQGSGGAGDTQYF | TGTGCCAGCAGCTTACAAGGGAGCGGGGGGGCCGGAGATACGCAGTATTTT
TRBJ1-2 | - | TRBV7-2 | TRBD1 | CASSLDSGQGSGYTF | TGTGCCAGCAGCTTAGATTCGGGACAGGGCAGTGGCTACACCTTC
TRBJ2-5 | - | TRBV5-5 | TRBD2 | CASSHRLAGPQETQYF | TGTGCCAGCAGCCATCGACTAGCGGGGCCCCAAGAGACCCAGTACTTC
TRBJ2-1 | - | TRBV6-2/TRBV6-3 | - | CASSYSESSEQFF | TGTGCCAGCAGTTACTCGGAGTCGTCGGAGCAGTTCTTC
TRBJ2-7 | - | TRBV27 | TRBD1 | CASSPQGQGNYEQYF | TGTGCCAGCAGCCCACAGGGACAGGGGAACTACGAGCAGTACTTC
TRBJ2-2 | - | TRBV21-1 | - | CASLAGVDTGELFF | TGTGCCAGCTTAGCGGGGGTCGACACCGGGGAGCTGTTTTTT
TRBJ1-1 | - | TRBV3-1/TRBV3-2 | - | CASSQDTESEAFF | TGTGCCAGCAGCCAAGACACAGAGTCCGAAGCTTTCTTT
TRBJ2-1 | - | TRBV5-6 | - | CASSSGNREQFF | TGTGCCAGCAGCTCGGGGAACAGAGAGCAGTTCTTC
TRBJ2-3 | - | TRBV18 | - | CASSHSDTQYF | TGTGCCAGCTCGCACTCAGATACGCAGTATTTT
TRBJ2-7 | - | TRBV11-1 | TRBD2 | CASSRGESYEQYF | TGTGCCAGCAGCCGGGGGGAATCCTACGAGCAGTACTTC
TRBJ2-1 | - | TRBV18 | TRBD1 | CASSPRGQLNNEQFF | TGTGCCAGCTCACCAAGGGGACAGCTAAACAATGAGCAGTTCTTC
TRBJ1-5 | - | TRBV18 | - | CASSPPGGAGQPQHF | TGTGCCAGCTCACCACCGGGAGGGGCGGGTCAGCCCCAGCATTTT
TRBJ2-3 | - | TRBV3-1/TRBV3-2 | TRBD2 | CASSQARGRAGGSSDTQYF | TGTGCCAGCAGCCAAGCCAGAGGTAGGGCGGGGGGTTCTTCAGATACGCAGTATTTT
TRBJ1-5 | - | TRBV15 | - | CATSRVGGLGQPQHF | TGTGCCACCAGCAGAGTTGGGGGACTAGGTCAGCCCCAGCATTTT
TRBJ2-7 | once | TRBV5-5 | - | CASSPRADEQYF | TGTGCCAGCAGCCCGAGGGCCGACGAGCAGTACTTC
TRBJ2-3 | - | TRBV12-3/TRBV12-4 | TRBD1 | CASSLRGDTQYF | TGTGCCAGCAGCCTCAGGGGGGATACGCAGTATTTT
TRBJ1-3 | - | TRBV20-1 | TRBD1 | CSVTDRGRKGGNTIYF | TGCAGTGTTACTGACAGGGGGCGCAAGGGTGGAAACACCATATATTTT
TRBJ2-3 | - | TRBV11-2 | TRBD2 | CASSLGTSSTDTQYF | TGTGCCAGCAGCTTAGGGACTAGCAGCACAGATACGCAGTATTTT
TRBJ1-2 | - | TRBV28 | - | CASSLTGLNYGYTF | TGTGCCAGCAGTTTAACAGGGTTAAACTATGGCTACACCTTC
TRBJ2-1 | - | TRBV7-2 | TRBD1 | CASSSFRQGYNEQFF | TGTGCCAGCAGCTCATTTAGACAGGGCTACAATGAGCAGTTCTTC
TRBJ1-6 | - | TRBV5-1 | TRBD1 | CASSLDPDRARSPLHF | TGCGCCAGCAGCTTGGATCCCGACAGGGCGAGGTCACCCCTCCACTTT
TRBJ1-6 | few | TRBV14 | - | CASSSFGDKPLHF | TGTGCCAGCAGCTCTTTCGGGGACAAACCCCTCCACTTT
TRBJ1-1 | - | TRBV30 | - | CAWRMGGTEAFF | TGTGCCTGGAGGATGGGGGGTACTGAAGCTTTCTTT
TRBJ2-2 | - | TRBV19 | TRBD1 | CASSRQGYTGELFF | TGTGCCAGTAGTAGACAGGGCTACACCGGGGAGCTGTTTTTT
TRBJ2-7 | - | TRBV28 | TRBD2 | CASSKGGGVTYEQYF | TGTGCCAGCAGCAAAGGCGGGGGGGTTACCTACGAGCAGTACTTC
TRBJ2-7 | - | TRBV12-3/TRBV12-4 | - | CASSPRRREQYF | TGTGCCAGCAGTCCCAGGAGGAGGGAGCAGTACTTC
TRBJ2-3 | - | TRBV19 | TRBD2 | CASSDPFRGVRTDTQYF | TGTGCCAGTAGTGACCCCTTTCGGGGGGTACGCACAGATACGCAGTATTTT
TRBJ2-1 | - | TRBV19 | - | CASSATYNEQFF | TGTGCCAGTAGTGCAACTTACAATGAGCAGTTCTTC
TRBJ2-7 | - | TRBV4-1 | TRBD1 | CASSQVRRGSYEQYF | TGCGCCAGCAGCCAAGTCCGCAGGGGGTCCTACGAGCAGTACTTC
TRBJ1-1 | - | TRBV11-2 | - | CASSNSGASEAFF | TGTGCCAGCAGCAACAGCGGCGCTAGTGAAGCTTTCTTT
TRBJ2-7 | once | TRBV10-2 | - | CASSESSDYEQYF | TGCGCCAGCAGTGAGTCATCAGACTACGAGCAGTACTTC
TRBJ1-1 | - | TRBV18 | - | CASSPSAGSVAEAFF | TGTGCCAGCTCACCAAGCGCGGGTAGTGTCGCTGAAGCTTTCTTT
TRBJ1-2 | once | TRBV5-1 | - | CASSLELAWGYTF | TGCGCCAGCAGCTTGGAGCTTGCTTGGGGCTACACCTTC